By sample fraction, the clone carrying this TCR beta chain is medium-sized. Antigen unknown. The data were obtained in a study of vaccination and CD4 T cells after COVID-19. Study at large: Comprising six males and four females, the convalescent participants counted two Hispanic individuals among them. At a median around 72 days (range 14 to 241) after dose two, post-vaccine samples were obtained.

Stated treatment: roughly 11-day PBMC culture with coronavirus spike peptide pools or control peptides (ViraFEST assay). Germline V lookup: CDR1 DFQATT, CDR2 SNEGSKA (reference sequence). V lost 5 bases to trimming and J lost 2 bases; unmatched junction nucleotides: 12. The CDR3 is 15 residues long. Study results and limitations: Post-infection sampling omitted early timepoints and covered relatively few convalescent patients.

Cultured CD4+ T cell DNA underwent sequencing with the Oncomine TCR Beta short-read assay. DNA came from CD4+ T cells after culture. A single record per CDR3 protein comes from TCRdb applying MiXCR to the PCR reads. The sample holds several thousand distinct CDR3 sequences, about 20% seen once. This TCR was recovered from a human donor who had recovered from COVID-19. The gene calls are TRBV20-1 and TRBJ2-7; 7 bases agree with TRBD1. This specimen consisted of CD4+ T cells from blood, cultured in vitro, obtained after SARS-CoV-2 vaccination. The CDR3 is CSAGDLRGRTYEQYF. The CDR3 bases are TGCAGTGCTGGGGACCTCAGGGGGAGAACCTACGAGCAGTACTTC.